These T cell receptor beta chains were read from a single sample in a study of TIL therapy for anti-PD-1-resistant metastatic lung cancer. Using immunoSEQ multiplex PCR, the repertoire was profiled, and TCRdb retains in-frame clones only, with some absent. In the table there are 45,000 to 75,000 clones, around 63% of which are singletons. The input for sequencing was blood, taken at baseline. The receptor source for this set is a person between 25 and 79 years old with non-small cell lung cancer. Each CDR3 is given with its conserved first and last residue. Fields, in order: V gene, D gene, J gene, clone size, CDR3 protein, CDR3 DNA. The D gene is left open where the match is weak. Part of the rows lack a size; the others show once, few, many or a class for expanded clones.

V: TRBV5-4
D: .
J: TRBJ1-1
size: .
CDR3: CALRTGGPNTEAFF
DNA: TGTGCCCTCCGGACCGGAGGTCCGAACACTGAAGCTTTCTTT

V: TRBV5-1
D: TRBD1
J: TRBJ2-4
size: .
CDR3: CASSPRTGGYIQYF
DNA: TGCGCCAGCAGCCCTAGGACAGGCGGGTACATTCAGTACTTC

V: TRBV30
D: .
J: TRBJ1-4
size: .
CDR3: CAWSAQSYLMKMLFF
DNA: TGTGCCTGGAGTGCACAATCGTACCTAATGAAAATGCTGTTTTTT

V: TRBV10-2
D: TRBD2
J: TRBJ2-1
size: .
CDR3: CASILAGSSYNEQFF
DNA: TGCGCCAGCATCTTAGCGGGAAGCTCCTACAATGAGCAGTTCTTC

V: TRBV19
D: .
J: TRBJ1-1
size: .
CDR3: CASSIGHSNTEAFF
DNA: TGTGCCAGTAGTATAGGGCACTCGAACACTGAAGCTTTCTTT

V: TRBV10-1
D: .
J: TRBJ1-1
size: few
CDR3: CASSESGSREAFF
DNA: TGCGCCAGCAGTGAGTCGGGGTCCAGAGAAGCTTTCTTT

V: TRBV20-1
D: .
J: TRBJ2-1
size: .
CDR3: CSASSWVAQFF
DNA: TGCAGTGCTAGTTCTTGGGTAGCGCAGTTCTTC

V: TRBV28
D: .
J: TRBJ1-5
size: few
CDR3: CASSGGGGGNQPQHF
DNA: TGTGCCAGCAGCGGCGGGGGTGGAGGCAATCAGCCCCAGCATTTT

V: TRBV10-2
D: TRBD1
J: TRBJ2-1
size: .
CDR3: CASSPTGGLSEQFF
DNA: TGCGCCAGTTCCCCGACAGGGGGTTTAAGTGAGCAGTTCTTC

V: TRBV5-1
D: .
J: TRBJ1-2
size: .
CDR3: CASSLEWGAEGYTF
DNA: TGCGCCAGCAGCTTGGAGTGGGGCGCGGAGGGCTACACCTTC

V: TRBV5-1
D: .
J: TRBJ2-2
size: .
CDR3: CASSLQGGDTGELFF
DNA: TGCGCCAGCAGCCTACAGGGTGGGGACACCGGGGAGCTGTTTTTT

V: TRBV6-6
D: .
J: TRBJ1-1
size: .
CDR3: CASSYRQGRNTEAFF
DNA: TGTGCCAGCAGTTACCGTCAAGGGAGGAACACTGAAGCTTTCTTT

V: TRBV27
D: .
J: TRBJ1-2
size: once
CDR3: CASSLVAAGSYGYTF
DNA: TGTGCCAGCAGTTTAGTGGCTGCAGGGAGCTATGGCTACACCTTC

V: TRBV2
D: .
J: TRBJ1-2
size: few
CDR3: CASSEGQESFYGYTF
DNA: TGTGCCAGCAGTGAAGGACAGGAGAGTTTCTATGGCTACACCTTC

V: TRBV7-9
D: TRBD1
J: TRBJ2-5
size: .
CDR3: CASSAAATGAETQYF
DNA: TGTGCCAGCAGCGCGGCTGCGACAGGGGCAGAGACCCAGTACTTC

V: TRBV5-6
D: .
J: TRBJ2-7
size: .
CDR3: CASSGGTDPGGEQYF
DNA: TGTGCCAGCAGCGGAGGGACCGACCCTGGGGGTGAGCAGTACTTC

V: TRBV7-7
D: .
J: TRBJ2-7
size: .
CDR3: CASSIYGGDSYEQYF
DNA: TGTGCTAGCAGCATATACGGGGGAGATTCCTACGAGCAGTACTTC

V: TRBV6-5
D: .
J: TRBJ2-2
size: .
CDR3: CASSYRGDSNTGELFF
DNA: TGTGCCAGCAGTTACCGCGGGGACTCGAACACCGGGGAGCTGTTTTTT

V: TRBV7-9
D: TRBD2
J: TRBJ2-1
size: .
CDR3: CASSYTPKTSGTNNEQFF
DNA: TGTGCCAGCAGCTATACCCCCAAGACTAGCGGGACTAACAATGAGCAGTTCTTC

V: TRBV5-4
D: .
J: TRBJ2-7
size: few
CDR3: CASSSGHEQYF
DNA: TGTGCCAGCAGCTCGGGCCACGAGCAGTACTTC

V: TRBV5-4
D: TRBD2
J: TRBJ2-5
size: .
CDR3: CASSARTSGREEETQYF
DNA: TGTGCCAGCAGCGCGAGGACTAGCGGGAGAGAGGAAGAGACCCAGTACTTC

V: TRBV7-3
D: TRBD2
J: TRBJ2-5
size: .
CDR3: CASSLSSGSETQYF
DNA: TGTGCCAGCAGCTTAAGTAGCGGGAGTGAGACCCAGTACTTC

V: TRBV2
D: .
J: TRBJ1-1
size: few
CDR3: CASSVGSPEAFF
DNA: TGTGCCAGCAGTGTGGGCTCCCCGGAAGCTTTCTTT

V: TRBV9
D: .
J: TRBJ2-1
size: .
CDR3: CASSPDGVSYNEQFF
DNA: TGTGCCAGCAGTCCCGACGGGGTATCCTACAATGAGCAGTTCTTC

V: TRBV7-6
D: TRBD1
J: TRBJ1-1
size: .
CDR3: CASSPNRGAEAFF
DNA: TGTGCCAGCAGCCCGAACAGGGGCGCTGAAGCTTTCTTT

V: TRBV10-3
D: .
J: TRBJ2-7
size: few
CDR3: CAISIVNRSYEQYF
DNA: TGTGCCATCAGTATAGTTAACCGCTCCTACGAGCAGTACTTC

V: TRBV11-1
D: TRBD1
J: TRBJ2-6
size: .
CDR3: CASRHTGTGASGANVLTF
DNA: TGTGCCAGCAGACATACCGGGACAGGGGCTAGTGGGGCCAACGTCCTGACTTTC

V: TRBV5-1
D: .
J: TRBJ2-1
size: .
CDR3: CASSLGGLVNEQFF
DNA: TGCGCCAGCAGCTTGGGGGGACTGGTAAATGAGCAGTTCTTC

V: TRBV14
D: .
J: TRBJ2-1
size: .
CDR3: CASSQDGFYNEQFF
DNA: TGTGCCAGCAGCCAAGATGGTTTTTACAATGAGCAGTTCTTC

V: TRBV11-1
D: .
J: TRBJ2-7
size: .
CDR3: CASSLRQVGTYEQYF
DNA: TGTGCCAGCAGCTTGCGACAGGTGGGGACCTACGAGCAGTACTTC

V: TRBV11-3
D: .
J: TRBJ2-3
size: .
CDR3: CASSLAGRTDTQYF
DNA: TGTGCCAGCAGCTTAGCGGGGCGCACAGATACGCAGTATTTT

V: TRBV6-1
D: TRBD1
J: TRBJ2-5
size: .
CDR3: CASSSRDRERETQYF
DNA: TGTGCCAGCAGTTCACGGGACAGGGAGAGGGAGACCCAGTACTTC

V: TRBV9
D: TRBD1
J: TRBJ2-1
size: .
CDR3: CASSVNTGGTEQFF
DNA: TGTGCCAGCAGCGTCAACACAGGGGGAACTGAGCAGTTCTTC

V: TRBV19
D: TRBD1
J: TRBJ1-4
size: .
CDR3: CASSIARYRGNEKLFF
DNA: TGTGCCAGTAGTATAGCTAGGTACAGGGGGAATGAAAAACTGTTTTTT

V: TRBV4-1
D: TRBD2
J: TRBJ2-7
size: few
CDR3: CASSHLASGGYEQYF
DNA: TGCGCCAGCAGCCATCTCGCCAGCGGGGGCTACGAGCAGTACTTC

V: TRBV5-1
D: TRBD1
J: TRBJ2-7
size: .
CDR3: CASGTRTGGDEQYF
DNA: TGCGCCAGCGGAACCCGGACAGGGGGCGACGAGCAGTACTTC